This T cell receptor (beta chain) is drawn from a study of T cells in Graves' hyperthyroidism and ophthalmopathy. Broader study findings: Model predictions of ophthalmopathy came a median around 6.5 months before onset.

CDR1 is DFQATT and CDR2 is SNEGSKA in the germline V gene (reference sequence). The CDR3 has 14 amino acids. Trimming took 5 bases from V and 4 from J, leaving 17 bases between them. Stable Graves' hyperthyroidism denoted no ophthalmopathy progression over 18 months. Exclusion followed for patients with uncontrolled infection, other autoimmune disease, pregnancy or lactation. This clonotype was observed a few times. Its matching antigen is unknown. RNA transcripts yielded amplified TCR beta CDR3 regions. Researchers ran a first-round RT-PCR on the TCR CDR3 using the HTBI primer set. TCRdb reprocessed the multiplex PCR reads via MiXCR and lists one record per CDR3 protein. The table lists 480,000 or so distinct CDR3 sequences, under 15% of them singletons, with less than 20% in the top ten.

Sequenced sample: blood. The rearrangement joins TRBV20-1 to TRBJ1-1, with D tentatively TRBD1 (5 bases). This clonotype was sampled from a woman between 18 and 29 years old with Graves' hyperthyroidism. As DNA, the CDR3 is TGCAGTGCTCCTCCTCCCTTGGGGGGCACTGAAGCTTTCTTT. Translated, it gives CSAPPPLGGTEAFF.